What follows are 5 T cell receptor beta chains derived from one specimen sequenced in a study of T cell clonality in common variable immunodeficiency. Study results and caveats: Common variable immunodeficiency TCR beta sequences reportedly had fewer deletions and N-nucleotide insertions.

Which antigens these TCRs recognize remains unknown. Libraries were prepared by immunoSEQ multiplex PCR; TCRdb keeps only in-frame clonotypes and omits some of them. This sample carries 20,000 to 30,000 clones, none of them present only once. Sequencing used peripheral blood mononuclear cells. These receptors came from a human donor with common variable immunodeficiency.

This clone was recorded at least ten times. The read ends 3 residues early relative to the CDR3; the germline J gene fills the gap. The chain is built from TRBV6-2 or TRBV6-3 and TRBJ2-7, with D hard to call. The V gene lost 2 bases and the J gene lost 4 bases, with 9 bases spanning the gap. Germline V gene lookup returns CDR1 MNHEY and CDR2 SVGEGT. The CDR3 runs to 13 residues. The CDR3 reads CASSYDSWYEQYF. The sequenced part of the CDR3 DNA is TGTGCCAGCAGTTACGACTCCTGGTACGAG.

At least ten counts were recorded for this clone. The observed sequence ends 3 residues before the CDR3 terminus, with the missing tail filled in from the germline J gene. Distinct nucleotide sequences in the sample also encode this CDR3. The chain links TRBV7-2 to TRBJ2-7; tentative D call: TRBD2 (7 bases). CDR1 and CDR2 (germline): SGHTA, FQGNSA. V was pared by 3 bases and J by 4 bases, with 16 bases between. This CDR3 is built from 15 residues. The CDR3 bases that were read are TGTGCCAGCAGCTTCAACCTAGGGGGGGCTTACGAG. Protein product: CASSFNLGGAYE. The full CDR3 reads CASSFNLGGAYEQYF.

There are many counts of this clone. The CDR3 here is CASSASRGPVEAFF. The sequenced part of the CDR3 DNA is TGCGCCAGCAGTGCTTCGAGGGGCCCCGTTGAA. The chain uses TRBV10-1 and TRBJ1-1; tentatively, D is TRBD1 (5 bases). The read stops 3 residues short of the end of the CDR3; the missing end is completed from the germline J gene. Germline CDR1 reads WNHNN; CDR2 reads SYGVQD (reference sequence). Trimming stripped 4 bases from V and 7 bases from J, with 16 bases between. The length of the CDR3 is 14 residues.

This clone was recorded a few times. The read ends 3 residues shy of where the CDR3 ends; the end is completed using the germline J gene. This chain joins TRBV10-2 and TRBJ1-2; D is unclear. CDR3 size: 14 residues. CDR1 WSHSY and CDR2 SAAADI come from the germline V gene. Trimming removed 6 bases from V and 6 bases from J, with 17 bases in between. The CDR3 reads CASSLNSAGHGYTF. CDR3 DNA, as far as it was read: TGCGCCAGCAGCTTGAATTCGGCAGGCCATGGC.

This clone was observed a few times. The CDR3 extends 3 residues past the end of the read, so its final part is completed from the germline J gene. The chain employs TRBV5-1 and TRBJ1-1; D gene ambiguous. The CDR3 totals 14 residues. Trimming shortened V by 0 bases and J by 1 base, and 7 bases separated the two germline ends. Germline V gives CDR1 SGHRS, CDR2 YFSETQ. Partial CDR3 DNA: TGCGCCAGCAGCTTGGACACCCAGAACACTGAA. Translated, it gives CASSLDTQNTE. The entire CDR3 protein is CASSLDTQNTEAFF.